This entry describes one TCR beta chain. From 3,500 to 4,000 ng of total RNA, each TCR library was prepared. Eight reactions per sample, run separately, yielded cDNA. TCRdb reprocessed the 5' RACE reads and reports one entry per CDR3 protein, with no DNA. The sample's table shows approximately 390,000 distinct CDR3 sequences. CDR3 size: 15 residues. Germline values: CDR1 MNHEY, CDR2 SVGEGT. This sample was included in a study of monozygotic twins with inflammatory bowel disease. Material: blood. The V gene is TRBV6-2 or TRBV6-3, the J gene TRBJ1-5. The receptor's source is a human donor with ulcerative colitis or Crohn's disease, or a healthy co-twin of an affected twin (not recorded which). The CDR3 sequence: CASSVNDPIGQPQHF.